Each of the 21 T cell receptor beta chains below was sequenced from the same sample in a study of T cell repertoires in cytomegalovirus infection. TCRdb ran MiXCR on the reads and lists one entry per CDR3 protein. The profile shows 200,000 to 300,000 distinct CDR3 sequences, over 8% of them singletons. Sequencing was carried out using PBMCs. Source of these receptors: a human donor in good health (CMV status not recorded). Some clones in this sample may be carry-over from other donors' samples.

V gene TRBV20-1 combines with J gene TRBJ1-3; 8 bases align to TRBD1. The CDR3 covers 18 residues. CDR1 and CDR2 (germline): DFQATT, SNEGSKA (reference sequence). Germline trimming cut 1 base from V and 3 bases from J; bases unmatched to any gene: 14. This CDR3 reads CSARVGAGGAAIGNTIYF. The DNA of the CDR3 is TGCAGTGCTAGAGTCGGGGCAGGGGGCGCGGCGATTGGAAACACCATATATTTT.

This clonotype was counted at least ten times. The chain has TRBV28 and TRBJ2-3; 9 bases match TRBD1. After removal of 3 bases from V and 5 bases from J, the junction contained 6 bases not matched to a gene. CDR3 length: 15 amino acids. Germline-derived CDR1 and CDR2 are MDHEN and SYDVKM. The CDR3 nucleotides read TGTGCCAGCAGTTTGGGGGACAGGGTAAGAGATACGCAGTATTTT. It is translated as CASSLGDRVRDTQYF.

There are many counts of this clonotype. The rearrangement uses TRBV6-5 and TRBJ1-6, with D tentatively TRBD1 (5 bases). V lost 2 bases to trimming and J lost 8 bases, with 10 bases between them. This CDR3 is built from 14 residues. Per germline, CDR1 MNHEY and CDR2 SVGAGI. CDR3 sequence (DNA): TGTGCCAGCAGTTACGAGGGGATACATTCACCCCTCCACTTT. Its protein product is CASSYEGIHSPLHF.

In this sample, this clonotype turned up many times. The chain carries TRBV11-2 and TRBJ1-1; D is perhaps TRBD1 (5 bases). CDR1 and CDR2 (germline): SGHAT, FQNNGV. This CDR3 spans 14 amino acids. V was pared by 6 bases and J by 1 base, with 12 bases between. This chain's CDR3 is CASRRGTGNTEAFF. The CDR3 DNA is TGTGCCAGCAGGCGAGGGACGGGGAACACTGAAGCTTTCTTT.

There are many counts of this clonotype. The chain joins TRBV7-6 to TRBJ2-7; 8 bases match TRBD2. Germline V CDR1 and CDR2: SGHVS, FNYEAQ. The CDR3 has 18 amino acids. Trimming cost V 2 bases and J 0 bases; bases outside gene matches: 12. CDR3 residues: CASSLRPGGARDSYEQYF. DNA of the CDR3: TGTGCCAGCAGCTTAAGACCCGGGGGGGCTCGTGACTCCTACGAGCAGTACTTC.

This sequence joins TRBV11-2 and TRBJ2-7, with 7 bases aligning to TRBD2. The germline CDR1 and CDR2 sequences are SGHAT and FQNNGV. CDR3 size: 15 residues. The ends lost 0 bases at V and 7 bases at J; junction bases unmatched: 9. The CDR3 sequence is CASSLDFLAVLEQYF. As DNA, the CDR3 is TGTGCCAGCAGCTTAGATTTCCTAGCGGTCCTGGAGCAGTACTTC. Drawing the rest from reference TRBV11-2 and TRBJ2-7, the complete variable domain is EAGVAQSPRYKIIEKRQSVAFWCNPISGHATLYWYQQILGQGPKLLIQFQNNGVVDDSQLPKDRFSAERLKGVDSTLKIQPAKLEDSAVYLCASSLDFLAVLEQYFGPGTRLTVT.

This clonotype was seen repeatedly, ten times or more. This chain connects TRBV7-2 to TRBJ2-5; 8 bases agree with TRBD2. CDR3 size: 16 residues. V shed 4 bases and J 0 bases; nucleotides not matched to a gene: 7. CDR1 SGHTA and CDR2 FQGNSA come from the germline V gene. The CDR3 loop reads CASSSLGRGDQETQYF. Here the CDR3 DNA reads TGTGCCAGCAGCTCCCTGGGGCGGGGGGACCAAGAGACCCAGTACTTC.

The rearrangement joins TRBV20-1 to TRBJ1-1; D is unclear. CDR3 length: 12 amino acids. Germline V gene lookup returns CDR1 DFQATT and CDR2 SNEGSKA (reference sequence). V was shortened by 7 bases and J by 3 bases, with 12 bases between the two germline ends. The CDR3 loop reads CSGMKTDTEAFF. Here the CDR3 DNA reads TGCAGTGGTATGAAGACGGACACTGAAGCTTTCTTT.

The sample holds many counts of this clonotype. The V gene is TRBV5-5, the J gene TRBJ2-1; 9 bases are shared with TRBD2. CDR1 and CDR2 (germline): SGHKS, YYEKEE (reference sequence). V shed 1 base, J shed 10 bases, and the junction held 15 bases outside the gene matches. This CDR3 spans 17 amino acids. The CDR3 sequence is CASSLRVVAGVTGEQFF. In DNA form, the CDR3 reads TGTGCCAGCAGCTTGAGAGTCGTAGCGGGAGTGACTGGGGAGCAGTTCTTC.

This clonotype was seen a few times. This chain connects TRBV20-1 to TRBJ2-6; D not certain. The CDR3 sequence is 12 residues long. Deletions cut 7 bases from V and 2 bases from J, with 6 bases between. CDR1 DFQATT and CDR2 SNEGSKA come from the germline V gene (reference sequence). The DNA of the CDR3 is TGCAGTGTTATAACTGGGGCCAACGTCCTGACTTTC. This codes for CSVITGANVLTF.

This clonotype was counted a few times. The rearrangement links TRBV19 to TRBJ2-3; 13 bases are shared with TRBD2. Germline V CDR1 and CDR2: LNHDA, SQIVND (reference sequence). Germline trimming cut 7 bases from V and 3 bases from J; bases unmatched to any gene: 1. This CDR3 comprises 14 residues. CDR3 nucleotides: TGTGCCAGTAAGACTAGCGGGGGGACAGATACGCAGTATTTT. Translation gives CASKTSGGTDTQYF. The full variable domain, rest sourced from reference TRBV19 and TRBJ2-3, is DGGITQSPKYLFRKEGQNVTLSCEQNLNHDAMYWYRQDPGQGLRLIYYSQIVNDFQKGDIAEGYSVSREKKESFPLTVTSAQKNPTAFYLCASKTSGGTDTQYFGPGTRLTVL.

The chain joins TRBV5-1 to TRBJ2-7; 12 bases match TRBD1. Germline CDR1 and CDR2: SGHRS and YFSETQ. The CDR3 is 14 amino acids. Trimming cost V 4 bases and J 8 bases; bases outside gene matches: 7. In nucleotides, the CDR3 is TGCGCCAGCAGCGGGGGGACAGGGGGCCTCAAGCAGTACTTC. It is translated as CASSGGTGGLKQYF. Variable domain in full (rest from reference TRBV5-1 and TRBJ2-7): KAGVTQTPRYLIKTRGQQVTLSCSPISGHRSVSWYQQTPGQGLQFLFEYFSETQRNKGNFPGRFSGRQFSNSRSEMNVSTLELGDSALYLCASSGGTGGLKQYFGPGTRLTVT.

This clonotype was counted at least ten times. The CDR3 DNA sequence: TGTGCCAGCAGTGGGACAGGGGATTTAGCTGTGAACACTGAAGCTTTCTTT. It codes for CASSGTGDLAVNTEAFF. V is TRBV6-1 and J is TRBJ1-1; TRBD1 matches 9 bases. The CDR3 totals 17 residues. The V and J ends lost 4 bases and 0 bases, in that order; junction bases with no gene match: 9. Germline V lookup: CDR1 MNHNS, CDR2 SASEGT.

This clonotype was picked up many times. V is TRBV7-2 and J is TRBJ2-3; D is unresolved. The CDR3 is 15 residues long. In germline, CDR1 is SGHTA, CDR2 FQGNSA. Trimming shortened V by 5 bases and J by 1 base, and 13 bases separated the two germline ends. For the CDR3, the DNA is TGTGCCAGCAGCCGCCCCAGGCTAGGCACAGATACGCAGTATTTT. Protein product: CASSRPRLGTDTQYF.

This clonotype was detected ten times or more. The V gene is TRBV7-2, the J gene TRBJ2-1; the D gene is possibly TRBD1 (5 bases). Germline V gene lookup returns CDR1 SGHTA and CDR2 FQGNSA. There are 14 residues in the CDR3. V was trimmed by 5 bases and J by 5 bases, leaving 13 bases between them. In nucleotides, the CDR3 is TGTGCCAGCAGCCCAAGACAGCTTAACAATGAGCAGTTCTTC. This sequence encodes CASSPRQLNNEQFF. The whole variable domain, remainder taken from reference TRBV7-2 and TRBJ2-1, is GAGVSQSPSNKVTEKGKDVELRCDPISGHTALYWYRQSLGQGLEFLIYFQGNSAPDKSGLPSDRFSAERTGGSVSTLTIQRTQQEDSAVYLCASSPRQLNNEQFFGPGTRLTVL.

This clonotype was seen repeatedly, ten times or more. J is TRBJ2-3 and V is TRBV7-2; D may be TRBD2 (6 bases). With 1 base removed from V and 2 bases from J, the gap between germline ends came to 10 bases. The CDR3 has 15 residues. Germline loops: CDR1 SGHTA, CDR2 FQGNSA. CDR3 residues: CASSLEWEVTDTQYF. CDR3 coding DNA: TGTGCCAGCAGCTTAGAGTGGGAGGTCACAGATACGCAGTATTTT.

This clonotype was seen at least ten times. The chain joins TRBV7-8 to TRBJ2-1; a possible D gene is TRBD2 (6 bases). The CDR3 is 15 residues long. Germline V gene sequence: CDR1 SGHVS, CDR2 FQNEAQ. V gave up 5 bases and J gave up 3 bases, with 14 bases separating them. Here the CDR3 DNA reads TGTGCCAGCAGCACGATAGCGGACCTCTACAATGAGCAGTTCTTC. This translates into CASSTIADLYNEQFF.

This clonotype showed up many times. V and J are TRBV6-2 or TRBV6-3 and TRBJ2-3; 12 bases align to TRBD2. Germline V gives CDR1 MNHEY, CDR2 SVGEGT. This CDR3 comprises 15 residues. J was trimmed by 4 bases and V by 7 bases; bases with no gene match: 6. CDR3 in DNA: TGTGCCAGCACCCGGACTAGCGGGATAGCAGATACGCAGTATTTT. Translation gives CASTRTSGIADTQYF.

In its sample, this clonotype was seen many times. This rearrangement joins TRBV12-3 or TRBV12-4 to TRBJ2-1, with D maybe TRBD2 (6 bases). CDR3 length equals 13 residues. The V and J ends lost 5 bases and 4 bases respectively, with 9 bases between them. The chain's CDR3 is CASSLREYNEQFF. In DNA, the CDR3 is TGTGCCAGCAGTCTCCGGGAGTACAATGAGCAGTTCTTC.

This clonotype was counted ten times or more. This sequence joins TRBV7-2 and TRBJ1-1; 7 bases align to TRBD1. Trimming at V came to 2 bases and at J to 7 bases, leaving 10 bases not matched to a gene. There are 15 residues in the CDR3. Germline lookup yields CDR1 SGHTA and CDR2 FQGNSA. CDR3 nucleotides: TGTGCCAGCAGCTTATTGCAGGGGGTCGGTTTTGAAGCTTTCTTT. Its translation: CASSLLQGVGFEAFF.

This clonotype was seen many times. This chain joins TRBV7-2 and TRBJ1-1; D ambiguous. V was cut by 3 bases and J by 5 bases, with 10 bases left in between. Germline CDR1 and CDR2: SGHTA and FQGNSA. The CDR3 has 13 amino acids. The CDR3 nucleotides are TGTGCCAGCAGCTTGGTAAGGGAAACTGAAGCTTTCTTT. The encoded protein is CASSLVRETEAFF.